This record covers a single T cell receptor beta chain. This entry is derived from a study of control samples from healthy donors and cancer patients. The germline V gene encodes CDR1 SNHLY and CDR2 FYNNEI. CDR3 length: 13 residues. V shed 4 bases, J shed 3 bases, and the junction held 3 bases outside the gene matches. Sequenced by immunoSEQ multiplex PCR; TCRdb stores in-frame clones only, minus some. The data contain 130,000 or so clones, more than 70% of them singletons. Sequencing was carried out using blood. This clonotype was sampled from a man between 45 and 60 years old in good health. The genes are TRBV2 and TRBJ2-7; TRBD1 agrees at 7 bases. CDR3 loop: CASSAGTDYEQYF. The CDR3 DNA is TGTGCCAGCAGTGCCGGGACAGACTACGAGCAGTACTTC.